This T cell receptor (beta chain) was sequenced during a study of T cell clones after liver transplantation. Between the trimmed V and J ends, which lost 5 bases and 6 bases, there was a span of 10 bases. Germline V gives CDR1 LNHDA, CDR2 SQIVND (reference sequence). There are 13 residues in the CDR3. TCRdb's copy holds only in-frame clones and misses some; the assay was immunoSEQ multiplex PCR. The sample includes 70,000 to 95,000 clones, around 78% of them seen just once. The gene calls are TRBV19 and TRBJ2-2; the D gene is possibly TRBD1 (6 bases). The sequenced sample was CD4+ T cells from blood, obtained at the 22-month timepoint. The clonotype comes from a human patient who received a liver transplant. Some T cells may be supplied by the graft donor. DNA for the CDR3: TGTGCCAGTAGTCTGTCAGGGGCCGGGGAGCTGTTTTTT. Protein product: CASSLSGAGELFF.